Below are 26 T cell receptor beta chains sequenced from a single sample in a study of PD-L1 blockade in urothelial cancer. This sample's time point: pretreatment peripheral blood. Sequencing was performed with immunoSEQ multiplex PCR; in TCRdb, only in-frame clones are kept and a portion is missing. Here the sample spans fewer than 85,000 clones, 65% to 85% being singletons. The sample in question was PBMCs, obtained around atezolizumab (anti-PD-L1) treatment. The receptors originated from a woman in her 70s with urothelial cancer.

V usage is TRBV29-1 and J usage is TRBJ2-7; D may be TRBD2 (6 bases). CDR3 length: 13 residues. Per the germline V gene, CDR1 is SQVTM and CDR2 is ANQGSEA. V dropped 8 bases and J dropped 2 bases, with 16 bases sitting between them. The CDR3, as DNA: TGCAGCATCCGAGGAGGGGCGGCCTACGAGCAGTACTTC. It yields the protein CSIRGGAAYEQYF.

Here the CDR3 reads CAWGGQTSNQPQHF. The CDR3 DNA reads as TGTGCCTGGGGGGGACAGACTAGCAATCAGCCCCAGCATTTT. J is TRBJ1-5 and V is TRBV30, with 7 bases identical to TRBD1. The junction had 4 bases not matched to a gene; V was cut back by 5 bases and J by 0 bases. Germline V gene lookup returns CDR1 GTSNPN and CDR2 SVGIG (reference sequence). This CDR3 comprises 14 residues.

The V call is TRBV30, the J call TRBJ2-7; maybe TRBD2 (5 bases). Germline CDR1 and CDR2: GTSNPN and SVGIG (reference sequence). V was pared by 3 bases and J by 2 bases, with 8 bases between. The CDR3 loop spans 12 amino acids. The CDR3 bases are TGTGCCTGGAGCGGACTTACCTACGAGCAGTACTTC. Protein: CAWSGLTYEQYF.

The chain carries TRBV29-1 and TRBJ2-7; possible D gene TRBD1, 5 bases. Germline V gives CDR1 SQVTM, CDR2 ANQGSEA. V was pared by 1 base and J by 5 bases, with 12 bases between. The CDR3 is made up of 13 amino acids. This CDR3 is CSVEGTQGNEQYF. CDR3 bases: TGCAGCGTTGAAGGGACGCAGGGAAACGAGCAGTACTTC.

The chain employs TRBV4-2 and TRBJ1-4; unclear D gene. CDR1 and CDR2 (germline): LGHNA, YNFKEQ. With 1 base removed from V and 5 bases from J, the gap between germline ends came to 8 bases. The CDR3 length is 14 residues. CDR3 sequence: CASSQVLMNEKLFF. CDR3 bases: TGTGCCAGCAGCCAAGTATTAATGAATGAAAAACTGTTTTTT.

The CDR3 DNA reads TGCGCCAGCAGCGGACTGGAGATCACTGAAGCTTTCTTT. Its protein is CASSGLEITEAFF. This chain uses TRBV4-1 with TRBJ1-1; D uncertain. The CDR3 sequence is 13 residues long. The V end lost 5 bases, the J end lost 4 bases, and 11 bases lay between the germline ends. Germline V gene data show CDR1 as MGHRA and CDR2 as YSYEKL.

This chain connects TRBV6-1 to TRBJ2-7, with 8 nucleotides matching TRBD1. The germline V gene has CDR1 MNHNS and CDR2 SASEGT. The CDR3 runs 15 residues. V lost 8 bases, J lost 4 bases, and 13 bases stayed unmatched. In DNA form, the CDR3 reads TGTGCCAGCTATGTGGCGACAGGGGAACCGTACGAGCAGTACTTC. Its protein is CASYVATGEPYEQYF.

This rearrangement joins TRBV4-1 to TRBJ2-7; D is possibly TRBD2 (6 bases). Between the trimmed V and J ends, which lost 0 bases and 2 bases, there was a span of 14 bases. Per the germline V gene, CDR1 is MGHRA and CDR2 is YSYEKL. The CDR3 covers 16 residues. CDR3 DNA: TGCGCCAGCAGCCAAGATCCGGCTAGCGTACCCTACGAGCAGTACTTC. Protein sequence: CASSQDPASVPYEQYF.

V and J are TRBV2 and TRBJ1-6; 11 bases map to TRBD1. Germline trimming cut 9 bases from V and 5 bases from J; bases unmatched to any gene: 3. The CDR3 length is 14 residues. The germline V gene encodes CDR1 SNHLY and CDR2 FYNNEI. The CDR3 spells CARRTGGHNSPLHF. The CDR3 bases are TGTGCCAGAAGGACAGGGGGCCATAATTCACCCCTCCACTTT.

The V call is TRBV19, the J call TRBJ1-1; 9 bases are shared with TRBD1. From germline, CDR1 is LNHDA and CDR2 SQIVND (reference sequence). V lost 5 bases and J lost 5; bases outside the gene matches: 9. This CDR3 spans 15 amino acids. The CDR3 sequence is CASSLGQGWGTEAFF. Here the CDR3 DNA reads TGTGCCAGTAGTCTTGGACAGGGGTGGGGGACTGAAGCTTTCTTT.

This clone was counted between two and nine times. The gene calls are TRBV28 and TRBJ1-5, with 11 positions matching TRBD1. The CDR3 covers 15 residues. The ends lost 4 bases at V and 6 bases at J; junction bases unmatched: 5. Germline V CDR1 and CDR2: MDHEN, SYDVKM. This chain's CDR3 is CASSSRTGGTQPQHF. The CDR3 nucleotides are TGTGCCAGCAGTTCGAGGACAGGGGGCACTCAGCCCCAGCATTTT.

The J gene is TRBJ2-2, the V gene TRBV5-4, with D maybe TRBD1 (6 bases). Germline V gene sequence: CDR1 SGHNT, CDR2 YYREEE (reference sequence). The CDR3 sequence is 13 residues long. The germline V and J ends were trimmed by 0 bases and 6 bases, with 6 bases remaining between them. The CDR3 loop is CASSLDRAGELFF. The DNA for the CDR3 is TGTGCCAGCAGCTTGGACAGGGCCGGGGAGCTGTTTTTT.

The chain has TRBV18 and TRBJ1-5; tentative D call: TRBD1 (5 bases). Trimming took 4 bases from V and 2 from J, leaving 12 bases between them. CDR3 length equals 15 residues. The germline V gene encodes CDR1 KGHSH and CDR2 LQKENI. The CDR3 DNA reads TGTGCCAGCTCACAACGGGTAGGGGGCAATCAGCCCCAGCATTTT. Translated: CASSQRVGGNQPQHF.

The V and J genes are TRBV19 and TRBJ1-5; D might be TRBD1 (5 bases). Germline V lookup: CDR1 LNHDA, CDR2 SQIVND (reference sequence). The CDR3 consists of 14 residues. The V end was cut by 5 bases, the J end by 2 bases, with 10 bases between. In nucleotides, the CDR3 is TGTGCCAGTAGTCCTGGACAACGCAATCAGCCCCAGCATTTT. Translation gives CASSPGQRNQPQHF.

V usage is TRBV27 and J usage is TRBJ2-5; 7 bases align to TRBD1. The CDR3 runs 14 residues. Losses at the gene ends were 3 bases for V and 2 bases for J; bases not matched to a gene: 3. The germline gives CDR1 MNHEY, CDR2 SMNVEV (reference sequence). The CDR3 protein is CASSLWGQQETQYF. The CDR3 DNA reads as TGTGCCAGCAGTTTGTGGGGACAGCAAGAGACCCAGTACTTC.

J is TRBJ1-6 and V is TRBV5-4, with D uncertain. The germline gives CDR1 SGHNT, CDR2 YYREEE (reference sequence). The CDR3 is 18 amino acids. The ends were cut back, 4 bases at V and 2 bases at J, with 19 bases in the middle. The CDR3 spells CASSKAVDGGPYNSPLHF. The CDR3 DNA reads TGTGCCAGCAGCAAGGCAGTAGATGGCGGCCCCTATAATTCACCCCTCCACTTT.

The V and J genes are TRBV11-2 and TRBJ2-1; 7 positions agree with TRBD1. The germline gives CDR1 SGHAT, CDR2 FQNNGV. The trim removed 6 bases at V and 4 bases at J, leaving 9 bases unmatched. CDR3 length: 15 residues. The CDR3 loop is CASRTPGTVYNEQFF. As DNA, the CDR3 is TGTGCCAGCAGAACCCCAGGGACAGTTTACAATGAGCAGTTCTTC.

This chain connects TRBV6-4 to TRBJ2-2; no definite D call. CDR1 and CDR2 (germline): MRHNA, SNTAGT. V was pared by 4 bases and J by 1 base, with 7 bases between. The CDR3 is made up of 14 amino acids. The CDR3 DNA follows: TGTGCCAGCAGTGCTGAGGAGAACACCGGGGAGCTGTTTTTT. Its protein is CASSAEENTGELFF.

CDR3 sequence: CASSQSTAQETQYF. The CDR3 DNA reads TGTGCCAGCAGCCAATCCACAGCCCAAGAGACCCAGTACTTC. The chain has TRBV16 and TRBJ2-5; D is unresolved. CDR3 size: 14 residues. Germline V gives CDR1 KGHSY, CDR2 FQNENV. Trimming removed 0 bases from V and 1 base from J, with 6 bases in between.

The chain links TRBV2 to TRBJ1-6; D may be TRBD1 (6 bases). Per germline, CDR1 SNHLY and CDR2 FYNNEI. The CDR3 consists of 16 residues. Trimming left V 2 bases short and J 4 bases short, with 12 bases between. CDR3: CASSEPQGRYNSPLHF. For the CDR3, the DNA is TGTGCCAGCAGTGAACCCCAGGGGAGATATAATTCACCCCTCCACTTT. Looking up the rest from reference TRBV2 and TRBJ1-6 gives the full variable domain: EPEVTQTPSHQVTQMGQEVILRCVPISNHLYFYWYRQILGQKVEFLVSFYNNEISEKSEIFDDQFSVERPDGSNFTLKIRSTKLEDSAMYFCASSEPQGRYNSPLHFGNGTRLTVT.

CDR3 region: CASSFSTSGQTQYF. For the CDR3, the DNA is TGTGCCAGCAGCTTCAGTACTAGCGGGCAGACCCAGTACTTC. The chain combines TRBV7-9 with TRBJ2-5; the match to TRBD2 covers 9 bases. Per germline, CDR1 SEHNR and CDR2 FQNEAQ (reference sequence). V shed 3 bases and J 6 bases; nucleotides not matched to a gene: 5. CDR3 length equals 14 residues.

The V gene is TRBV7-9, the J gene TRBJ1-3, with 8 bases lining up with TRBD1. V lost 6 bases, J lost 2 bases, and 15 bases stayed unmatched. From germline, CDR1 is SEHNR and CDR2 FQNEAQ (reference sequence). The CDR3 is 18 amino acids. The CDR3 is CASSSSAGGGWAGNTIYF. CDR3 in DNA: TGTGCCAGCAGTTCCTCGGCAGGGGGCGGTTGGGCTGGAAACACCATATATTTT.

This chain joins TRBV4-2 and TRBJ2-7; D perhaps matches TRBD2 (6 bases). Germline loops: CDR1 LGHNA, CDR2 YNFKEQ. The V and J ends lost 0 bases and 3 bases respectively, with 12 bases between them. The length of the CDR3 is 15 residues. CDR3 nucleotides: TGTGCCAGCAGCCAAGATTACTCGGGGGTCTACGAGCAGTACTTC. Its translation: CASSQDYSGVYEQYF.

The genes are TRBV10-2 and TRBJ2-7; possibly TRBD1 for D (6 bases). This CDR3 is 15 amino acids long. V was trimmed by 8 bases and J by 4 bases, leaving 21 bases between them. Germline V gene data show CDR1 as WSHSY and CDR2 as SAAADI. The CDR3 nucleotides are TGCGCCAGCCGGGACACGGAGACTATAGGGTACGAGCAGTACTTC. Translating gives CASRDTETIGYEQYF.

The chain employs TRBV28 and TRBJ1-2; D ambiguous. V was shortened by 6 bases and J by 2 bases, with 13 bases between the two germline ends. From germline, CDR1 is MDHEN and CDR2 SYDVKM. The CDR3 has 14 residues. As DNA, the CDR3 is TGTGCCAGCAGCGAACAGAGAATCAACTATGGCTACACCTTC. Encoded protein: CASSEQRINYGYTF.

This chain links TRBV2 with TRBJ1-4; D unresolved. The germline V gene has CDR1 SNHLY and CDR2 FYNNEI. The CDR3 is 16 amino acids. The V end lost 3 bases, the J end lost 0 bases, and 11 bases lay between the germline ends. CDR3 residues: CASSEMNLATNEKLFF. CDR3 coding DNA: TGTGCCAGCAGTGAGATGAATTTAGCAACTAATGAAAAACTGTTTTTT.